Reported below is one TCR beta chain. The antigen is undetermined. The data originate from a study of blood T cells in healthy people across ages. Across the study: In model experiments, template switching was able to capture about one barcoded beta molecule for every two T cells that were present.

Per germline, CDR1 SGHRS and CDR2 YFSETQ. The CDR3 sequence is 13 residues long. The V gene lost 0 bases and the J gene lost 6 bases, with 10 bases spanning the gap. Broader study findings: Versus aged donors, long-lived donors had higher diversity and more naive CD4+ cells. A conclusive naive versus antigen-experienced comparison was prevented by the unsorted PBMCs.

Total RNA was isolated from each sample in quantities of at least 6 micrograms. A sample-barcoded 5' primer and a J-beta primer mix were used in a second PCR of roughly 6 to 11 cycles. TCRdb ran MiXCR on the 5' RACE reads and lists one entry per CDR3 protein. The top ten hold approximately 17% of the sample, which has roughly 500,000 distinct CDR3 sequences, 25% to 30% seen once. The sequence was collected from a woman in her sixties or seventies in good health. The sequencing sample was made of blood. The chain links TRBV5-1 to TRBJ2-7; a possible D gene is TRBD1 (5 bases). The CDR3 nucleotides are TGCGCCAGCAGCTTGGAGGCGACAGCCGAGCAGTACTTC. Protein sequence: CASSLEATAEQYF.